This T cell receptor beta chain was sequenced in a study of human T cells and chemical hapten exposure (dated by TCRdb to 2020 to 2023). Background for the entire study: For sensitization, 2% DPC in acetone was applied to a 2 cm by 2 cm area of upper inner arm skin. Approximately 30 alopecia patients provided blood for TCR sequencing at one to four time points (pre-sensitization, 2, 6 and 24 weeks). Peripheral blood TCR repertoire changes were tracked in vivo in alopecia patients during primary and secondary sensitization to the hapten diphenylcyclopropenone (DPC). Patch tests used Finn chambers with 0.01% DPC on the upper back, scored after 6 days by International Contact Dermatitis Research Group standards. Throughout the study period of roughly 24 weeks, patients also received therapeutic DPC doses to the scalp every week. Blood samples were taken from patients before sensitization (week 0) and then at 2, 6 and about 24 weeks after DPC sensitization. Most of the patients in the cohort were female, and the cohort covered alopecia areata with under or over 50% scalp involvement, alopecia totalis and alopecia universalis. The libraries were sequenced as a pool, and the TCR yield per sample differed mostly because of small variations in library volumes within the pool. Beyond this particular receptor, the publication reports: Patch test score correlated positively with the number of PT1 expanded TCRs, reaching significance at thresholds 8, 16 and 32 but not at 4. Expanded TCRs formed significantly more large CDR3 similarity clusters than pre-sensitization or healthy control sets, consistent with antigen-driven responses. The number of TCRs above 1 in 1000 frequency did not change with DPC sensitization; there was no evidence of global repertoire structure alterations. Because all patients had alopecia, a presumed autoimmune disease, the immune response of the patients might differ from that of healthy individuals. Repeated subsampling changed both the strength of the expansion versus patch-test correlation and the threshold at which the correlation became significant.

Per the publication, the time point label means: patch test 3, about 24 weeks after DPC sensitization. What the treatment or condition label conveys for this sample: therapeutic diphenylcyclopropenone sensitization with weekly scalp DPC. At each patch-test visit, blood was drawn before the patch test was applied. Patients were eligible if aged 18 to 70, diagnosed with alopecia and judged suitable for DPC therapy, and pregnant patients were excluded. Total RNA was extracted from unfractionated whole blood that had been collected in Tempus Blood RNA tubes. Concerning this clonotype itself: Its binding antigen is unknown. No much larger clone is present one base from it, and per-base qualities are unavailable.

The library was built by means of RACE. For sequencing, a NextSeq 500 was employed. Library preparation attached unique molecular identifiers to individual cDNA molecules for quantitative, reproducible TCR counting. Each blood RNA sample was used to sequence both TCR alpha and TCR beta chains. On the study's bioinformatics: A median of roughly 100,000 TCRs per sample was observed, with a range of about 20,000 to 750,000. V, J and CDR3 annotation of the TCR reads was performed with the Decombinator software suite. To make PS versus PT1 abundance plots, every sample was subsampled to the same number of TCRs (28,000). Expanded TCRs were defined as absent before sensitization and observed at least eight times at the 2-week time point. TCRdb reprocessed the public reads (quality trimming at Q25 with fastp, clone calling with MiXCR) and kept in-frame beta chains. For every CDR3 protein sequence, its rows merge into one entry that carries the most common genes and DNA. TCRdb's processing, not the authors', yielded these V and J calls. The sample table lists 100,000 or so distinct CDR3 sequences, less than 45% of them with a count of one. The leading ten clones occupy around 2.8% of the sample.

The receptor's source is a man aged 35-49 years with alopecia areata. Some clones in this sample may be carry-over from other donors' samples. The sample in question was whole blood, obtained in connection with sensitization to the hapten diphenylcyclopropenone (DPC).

The nucleotide sequence reads TGTGCCAGCAGTTTATTAGGGGTGAAGGAGAATGAGCAGTTCTTC. Translation gives CASSLLGVKENEQFF. The chain uses TRBV12-3 or TRBV12-4 and TRBJ2-1; possibly the D gene is TRBD1, per 5 matching bases. V is shortened by 2 bases, J by 7 bases, and the region joining them spans 15 bases. The CDR3 spans 15 residues, from the cysteine through the phenylalanine. The sequence is cut down to CDR3 DNA, 45 bases in frame from base 1.